The 21 T cell receptor beta chains given below trace back to one sample, sequenced in a study of radiotherapy plus CTLA-4 blockade in lung cancer. Repertoires were generated with immunoSEQ multiplex PCR, while TCRdb's copy carries only in-frame clones and drops some. The table shows more than 75,000 clones, with around 83% occurring only once. The input for sequencing was peripheral blood, taken from a patient treated with radiotherapy plus ipilimumab. Receptors originate from a human donor with non-small cell lung cancer that progressed on radiotherapy plus ipilimumab.

This clone was seen once. The chain employs TRBV9 and TRBJ2-7; weak D call: TRBD2 (5 bases). Trimming shortened V by 0 bases and J by 5 bases, and 6 bases separated the two germline ends. The CDR3 runs 12 residues. Germline V CDR1 and CDR2: SGDLS, YYNGEE. The CDR3 DNA is TGTGCCAGCAGCGTAGGGGGAGACGAGCAGTACTTC. It translates to CASSVGGDEQYF.

The V call is TRBV4-1, the J call TRBJ2-5; D possibly corresponds to TRBD1 (6 bases). V was shortened by 1 base and J by 1 base, with 10 bases between the two germline ends. CDR1 MGHRA and CDR2 YSYEKL come from the germline V gene. This CDR3 region has 15 residues. In DNA form, the CDR3 reads TGCGCCAGCAGCCAAGGGACAGAGGTCCAAGAGACCCAGTACTTC. Amino acid sequence: CASSQGTEVQETQYF.

This clone was counted once. Here the CDR3 reads CASSELGTGYQPQHF. CDR3 coding DNA: TGTGCCAGCAGTGAATTAGGGACGGGCTATCAGCCCCAGCATTTT. This chain uses TRBV2 with TRBJ1-5, with D possibly matching TRBD1 (5 bases). V gave up 2 bases and J gave up 5 bases, with 13 bases separating them. There are 15 residues in the CDR3. Germline loops: CDR1 SNHLY, CDR2 FYNNEI.

This sequence joins TRBV29-1 and TRBJ2-3, with D possibly TRBD2 on 5 matching bases. The CDR3 runs 13 residues. Germline loops: CDR1 SQVTM, CDR2 ANQGSEA. The V and J ends lost 5 bases and 3 bases respectively, with 12 bases between them. The CDR3 region is CSVSSGVTDTQYF. Written as DNA, the CDR3 is TGCAGCGTTAGCTCCGGGGTAACAGATACGCAGTATTTT.

The chain joins TRBV20-1 to TRBJ2-5; D is unresolved. CDR3 length equals 11 residues. Germline V CDR1 and CDR2: DFQATT, SNEGSKA (reference sequence). V was shortened by 6 bases and J by 13 bases, with 18 bases between the two germline ends. Here the CDR3 reads CSAGKKATPYF. CDR3 sequence (DNA): TGCAGTGCGGGCAAGAAGGCGACACCGTACTTC.

V gene TRBV9 combines with J gene TRBJ2-1; D not certain. Trimming shortened V by 3 bases and J by 0 bases, and 10 bases separated the two germline ends. CDR1 and CDR2 from the germline V gene are SGDLS and YYNGEE. This CDR3 contains 15 residues. The CDR3 is CASSAPLGSYNEQFF. The CDR3, as DNA: TGTGCCAGCAGCGCCCCCTTGGGCTCCTACAATGAGCAGTTCTTC.

This clone was counted a single time. This chain connects TRBV10-1 to TRBJ2-1; possible D gene TRBD2, 5 bases. The CDR3 sequence is 15 residues long. Germline V CDR1 and CDR2: WNHNN, SYGVQD (reference sequence). V was shortened by 5 bases and J by 4 bases, with 15 bases between the two germline ends. CDR3 in DNA: TGCGCCAGCAGTCCTTCCGGTGGGAGATACAATGAGCAGTTCTTC. It specifies CASSPSGGRYNEQFF.

This clone was observed a single time. The gene calls are TRBV10-1 and TRBJ2-7; 9 bases align to TRBD1. CDR1 is WNHNN and CDR2 is SYGVQD in the germline V gene (reference sequence). With 4 bases clipped from V and 2 bases from J, the junction kept 0 bases outside the gene matches. The CDR3 consists of 13 residues. The CDR3 DNA reads TGCGCCAGCAGTGGACAGGGGGCCTACGAGCAGTACTTC. Its protein is CASSGQGAYEQYF.

This rearrangement joins TRBV7-2 to TRBJ1-2; tentatively, D is TRBD1 (6 bases). Germline V gene sequence: CDR1 SGHTA, CDR2 FQGNSA. V shed 1 base and J shed 4 bases, with 10 bases lying between them. This CDR3 region has 14 residues. The CDR3 protein is CASSLVQGGYGYTF. The CDR3 DNA reads as TGTGCCAGCAGCTTAGTACAGGGAGGCTATGGCTACACCTTC.

The genes are TRBV4-1 and TRBJ2-7, with 7 bases lining up with TRBD2. CDR1 MGHRA and CDR2 YSYEKL come from the germline V gene. The CDR3 has 14 residues. The J segment lost 3 bases and the V segment lost 4 bases, leaving 6 bases of the junction unmatched. CDR3 in DNA: TGCGCCAGCAGCCCCGCGGGGAGGGGCTACGAGCAGTACGTC. It is translated as CASSPAGRGYEQYV.

The V and J genes are TRBV5-1 and TRBJ2-1; 14 positions agree with TRBD2. V was clipped by 10 bases and J by 6 bases; unmatched bases: 6. The V gene's germline CDR1 is SGHRS and CDR2 YFSETQ. This CDR3 has 14 amino acids. CDR3 nucleotides: TGCGCCCCGGGAGGACTAGCGGGAGGCAATGAGCAGTTCTTC. Translating gives CAPGGLAGGNEQFF. The full variable domain, with the rest looked up from reference TRBV5-1 and TRBJ2-1, is KAGVTQTPRYLIKTRGQQVTLSCSPISGHRSVSWYQQTPGQGLQFLFEYFSETQRNKGNFPGRFSGRQFSNSRSEMNVSTLELGDSALYLCAPGGLAGGNEQFFGPGTRLTVL.

The rearrangement joins TRBV15 to TRBJ1-4; D is uncertain. The germline V and J ends were trimmed by 0 bases and 8 bases, with 13 bases remaining between them. The CDR3 spans 15 residues. The germline V gene has CDR1 LNHNV and CDR2 YYDKDF (reference sequence). CDR3 sequence reads: CATSRDFGVVEKLFF. CDR3 nucleotide sequence: TGTGCCACCAGCAGAGATTTCGGGGTAGTAGAAAAACTGTTTTTT.

This chain links TRBV18 with TRBJ2-6, with 9 bases matching TRBD1. The CDR3 is 19 amino acids. Germline CDR1 and CDR2: KGHSH and LQKENI. The junction had 12 bases not matched to a gene; V was cut back by 6 bases and J by 0 bases. CDR3 DNA sequence: TGTGCCAGCTCTGCGACAGGGGGGCAGGGAAACTCTGGGGCCAACGTCCTGACTTTC. Amino acids: CASSATGGQGNSGANVLTF.

The table lists this clone with a few counts. This sequence joins TRBV6-6 and TRBJ2-1; D gene uncertain. This CDR3 comprises 15 residues. V lost 2 bases, J lost 7 bases, and 15 bases lay in between. CDR1 is MNHNY and CDR2 is SVGAGI in the germline V gene (reference sequence). The DNA of the CDR3 is TGTGCCAGCAGTTACGACTCGACGAGCTTTAATGAGCAGTTCTTC. Amino acid sequence: CASSYDSTSFNEQFF.

The chain has TRBV7-6 and TRBJ2-7, with a weak D call TRBD2 (7 bases). The V gene lost 7 bases and the J gene lost 4 bases, with 14 bases spanning the gap. There are 13 residues in the CDR3. Germline CDR1 SGHVS, CDR2 FNYEAQ. This CDR3 reads CASTPRGGYEQYF. In DNA form, the CDR3 reads TGTGCCAGCACCCCAAGGGGGGGATACGAGCAGTACTTC.

The V gene is TRBV6-1, the J gene TRBJ1-2, with D uncertain. Germline assignment: CDR1 MNHNS and CDR2 SASEGT. The CDR3 sequence is 14 residues long. The V gene lost 6 bases and the J gene lost 0 bases, with 11 bases spanning the gap. The CDR3 protein is CASRAGPANYGYTF. The CDR3 coding sequence is TGTGCCAGCAGAGCAGGTCCAGCTAACTATGGCTACACCTTC.

The V and J genes are TRBV9 and TRBJ1-1; a weak D match, TRBD1 (5 bases). V dropped 0 bases and J dropped 4 bases, with 25 bases sitting between them. This CDR3 contains 19 residues. Germline CDR1 and CDR2: SGDLS and YYNGEE. As DNA, the CDR3 is TGTGCCAGCAGCGTAGTCGCCCACCAAGTCGGGCTGGGGGGCACTGAAGCTTTCTTT. This gives the protein CASSVVAHQVGLGGTEAFF.

The chain joins TRBV29-1 to TRBJ2-2; 7 positions match TRBD2. Germline V lookup: CDR1 SQVTM, CDR2 ANQGSEA. This CDR3 contains 14 residues. The trim removed 4 bases at V and 4 bases at J, leaving 6 bases unmatched. CDR3 in amino acids: CSVVSGASTGELFF. The CDR3 DNA reads as TGCAGCGTTGTGAGCGGGGCTTCCACCGGGGAGCTGTTTTTT.

The rearrangement links TRBV2 to TRBJ1-4, with 7 nucleotides matching TRBD1. This CDR3 has 15 residues. V lost 2 bases, J lost 6 bases, and 6 bases stayed unmatched. Germline V gene data show CDR1 as SNHLY and CDR2 as FYNNEI. CDR3: CASSERGRWDEKLFF. CDR3 nucleotide sequence: TGTGCCAGCAGTGAAAGGGGGCGTTGGGATGAAAAACTGTTTTTT.

Only one count was recorded for this clone. This rearrangement joins TRBV28 to TRBJ2-7; 9 bases are shared with TRBD2. CDR1 and CDR2 (germline): MDHEN, SYDVKM. The V and J ends lost 2 bases and 4 bases, in that order; junction bases with no gene match: 9. The CDR3 is 16 residues long. CDR3 sequence (DNA): TGTGCCAGCAGTTTACAGCTACTAGCGGGCAATTACGAGCAGTACTTC. Its protein product is CASSLQLLAGNYEQYF.

This clone was recorded a few times. The chain recombines TRBV4-1 with TRBJ1-4, with TRBD1 as a possible D gene (6 bases). The V end was cut by 4 bases, the J end by 0 bases, with 12 bases between. Germline-derived CDR1 and CDR2 are MGHRA and YSYEKL. The CDR3 is made up of 16 amino acids. For the CDR3, the DNA is TGCGCCAGCAGCCCTGGACAGAGAGCAACTAATGAAAAACTGTTTTTT. As protein: CASSPGQRATNEKLFF.